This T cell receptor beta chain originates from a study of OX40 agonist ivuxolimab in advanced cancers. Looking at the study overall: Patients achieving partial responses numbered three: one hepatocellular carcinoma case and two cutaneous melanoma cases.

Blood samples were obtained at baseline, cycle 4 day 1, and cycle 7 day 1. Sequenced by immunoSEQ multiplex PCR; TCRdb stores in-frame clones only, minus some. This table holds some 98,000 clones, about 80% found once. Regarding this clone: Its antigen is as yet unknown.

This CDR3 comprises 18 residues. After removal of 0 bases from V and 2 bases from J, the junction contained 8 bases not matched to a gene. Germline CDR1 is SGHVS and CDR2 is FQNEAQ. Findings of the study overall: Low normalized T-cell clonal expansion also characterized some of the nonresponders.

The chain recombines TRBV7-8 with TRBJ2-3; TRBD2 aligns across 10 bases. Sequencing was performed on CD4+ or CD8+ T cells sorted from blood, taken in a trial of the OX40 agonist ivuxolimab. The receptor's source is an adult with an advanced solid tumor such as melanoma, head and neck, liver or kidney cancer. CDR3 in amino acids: CASSLAEGLAANTDTQYF. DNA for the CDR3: TGTGCCAGCAGCTTAGCGGAAGGACTAGCGGCTAACACAGATACGCAGTATTTT.